Below, 23 T cell receptor beta chains from the same sample are listed, as sequenced in a study of blood T cells in healthy people across ages. Sample-barcoded 5' priming and a J-beta primer mix drove a second PCR of 7 to 11 cycles. TCRdb analysed the 5' RACE reads with MiXCR anew, one entry per CDR3 protein. The sample includes around 1.5 million distinct CDR3 sequences, roughly 32% of them seen just once. Sequenced: blood. These receptors originate from a woman under 40 in good health.

The rearrangement joins TRBV20-1 to TRBJ2-3; TRBD2 matches 9 bases. Germline-derived CDR1 and CDR2 are DFQATT and SNEGSKA (reference sequence). The CDR3 is 15 amino acids. The V and J ends lost 5 bases and 5 bases, in that order; junction bases with no gene match: 11. CDR3 amino acids: CSAFSGSSRGDTQYF. CDR3 sequence (DNA): TGCAGTGCTTTTAGCGGGAGTTCCCGGGGAGATACGCAGTATTTT.

This clonotype came up many times. This chain links TRBV5-1 with TRBJ2-7; 14 nucleotides agree with TRBD2. In germline, CDR1 is SGHRS, CDR2 YFSETQ. CDR3 length equals 15 residues. The J segment lost 2 bases and the V segment lost 3 bases, leaving 1 base of the junction unmatched. Written as DNA, the CDR3 is TGCGCCAGCAGCTCGACTAGCGGGAGGGCCTACGAGCAGTACTTC. This gives the protein CASSSTSGRAYEQYF.

This clonotype was picked up a small number of times. V gene TRBV20-1 combines with J gene TRBJ2-3; TRBD2 might be the D (6 bases). V gave up 4 bases and J gave up 4 bases, with 15 bases separating them. The CDR3 is made up of 14 amino acids. Germline CDR1 DFQATT, CDR2 SNEGSKA (reference sequence). The CDR3 reads CSATPGVGADTQYF. CDR3 nucleotides: TGCAGTGCTACACCGGGAGTTGGGGCAGATACGCAGTATTTT.

J is TRBJ2-7 and V is TRBV29-1; D may be TRBD1 or TRBD2 (7 bases each). The V and J ends lost 2 bases and 8 bases respectively, with 16 bases between them. The CDR3 is made up of 13 amino acids. Germline CDR1 and CDR2: SQVTM and ANQGSEA. The CDR3 DNA is TGCAGCGTTGAACGACAGGGAGGGAGGAAGCAGTACTTC. It yields the protein CSVERQGGRKQYF.

The chain links TRBV12-3 or TRBV12-4 to TRBJ2-5; possible D gene TRBD2, 5 bases. V shed 7 bases and J shed 0 bases, with 12 bases lying between them. This CDR3 is 14 amino acids long. CDR3 loop: CASTNPGYQETQYF. CDR3 DNA: TGTGCCAGCACTAATCCGGGGTACCAAGAGACCCAGTACTTC.

The chain carries TRBV12-3 or TRBV12-4 and TRBJ2-2; D is perhaps TRBD2 (6 bases). The CDR3 length is 15 residues. The V and J ends lost 7 bases and 4 bases respectively, with 16 bases between them. CDR3 DNA: TGTGCCAGCACTATGGGGGGACCTAGCACCGGGGAGCTGTTTTTT. It translates to CASTMGGPSTGELFF.

This clonotype was found a few times. The rearrangement joins TRBV7-2 to TRBJ2-7; D uncertain. This CDR3 is 12 amino acids long. Trimming took off 1 base at V and 6 bases at J, with 7 bases between the two ends. Germline assignment: CDR1 SGHTA and CDR2 FQGNSA. The CDR3 region is CASSLVHFEQYF. In DNA form, the CDR3 reads TGTGCCAGCAGCTTAGTACATTTCGAGCAGTACTTC.

The V gene is TRBV4-1, the J gene TRBJ1-4, with TRBD1 matching over 7 bases. In germline, CDR1 is MGHRA, CDR2 YSYEKL. V lost 1 base to trimming and J lost 4 bases; unmatched junction nucleotides: 9. The CDR3 totals 17 residues. Here the CDR3 reads CASSQGARGLYNEKLFF. CDR3 bases: TGCGCCAGCAGCCAAGGGGCCAGGGGGTTGTATAATGAAAAACTGTTTTTT.

Only a few counts were recorded for this clonotype. The chain links TRBV27 to TRBJ2-7; D tentatively fits TRBD1 or TRBD2 (5 bases each). V lost 4 bases, J lost 2 bases, and 21 bases lay in between. The germline gives CDR1 MNHEY, CDR2 SMNVEV (reference sequence). This CDR3 spans 17 amino acids. The CDR3 coding sequence is TGTGCCAGCAGTTCCCCATTGGACGTGGGGGACCCCTACGAGCAGTACTTC. As protein: CASSSPLDVGDPYEQYF.

V is TRBV7-9 and J is TRBJ2-7; 7 bases are a match to TRBD1. Germline loops: CDR1 SEHNR, CDR2 FQNEAQ (reference sequence). J was trimmed by 6 bases and V by 11 bases; bases with no gene match: 10. This CDR3 comprises 12 residues. CDR3 protein: CAGTQTGFEQYF. The CDR3 nucleotides are TGTGCCGGCACCCAGACAGGGTTCGAGCAGTACTTC.

V and J are TRBV5-1 and TRBJ2-7; D is perhaps TRBD2 (6 bases). The V end was cut by 3 bases, the J end by 5 bases, with 18 bases between. Per the germline V gene, CDR1 is SGHRS and CDR2 is YFSETQ. This CDR3 is built from 15 residues. CDR3 sequence (DNA): TGCGCCAGCAGCTCCCCTAGGGCGGGGAGAGACGAGCAGTACTTC. It is translated as CASSSPRAGRDEQYF.

This clonotype was seen many times. The CDR3 protein is CASSFQGHAETQYF. The DNA for the CDR3 is TGTGCCAGCAGTTTCCAGGGTCACGCGGAGACCCAGTACTTC. The genes are TRBV27 and TRBJ2-5; TRBD1 might be the D (5 bases). Germline values: CDR1 MNHEY, CDR2 SMNVEV (reference sequence). Trimming cost V 3 bases and J 5 bases, with 13 bases left between them. CDR3 size: 14 residues.

The chain links TRBV28 to TRBJ1-2; 7 bases are shared with TRBD1. This CDR3 spans 16 amino acids. The trim removed 6 bases at V and 2 bases at J, leaving 12 bases unmatched. The germline V gene has CDR1 MDHEN and CDR2 SYDVKM. The CDR3, as DNA: TGTGCCAGCAGCCCAACACAGGGGTGGGCCAACTATGGCTACACCTTC. It specifies CASSPTQGWANYGYTF.

A few counts support this clonotype. This chain joins TRBV5-1 and TRBJ2-7; D might be TRBD2 (6 bases). The CDR3 sequence is 13 residues long. The germline V and J ends were trimmed by 0 bases and 7 bases, with 11 bases remaining between them. Looked up from germline, CDR1 is SGHRS and CDR2 is YFSETQ. The CDR3 here is CASSLGDSFEQYF. The CDR3 DNA sequence: TGCGCCAGCAGCTTGGGGGACTCCTTTGAGCAGTACTTC.

This clonotype has only a few counts. The rearrangement links TRBV3-1 to TRBJ2-1; no definite D call. There are 13 residues in the CDR3. The V end lost 2 bases, the J end lost 13 bases, and 15 bases lay between the germline ends. Germline V lookup: CDR1 LGHDT, CDR2 YNNKEL (reference sequence). CDR3 bases: TGTGCCAGCAGCCAAAGGCCGGCAACGGAACAGTTCTTC. It specifies CASSQRPATEQFF.

This clonotype has only a few counts. The chain recombines TRBV9 with TRBJ2-1, with D unresolved. Germline V gene sequence: CDR1 SGDLS, CDR2 YYNGEE. Trimming left V 3 bases short and J 5 bases short, with 6 bases between. The CDR3 has 12 residues. This CDR3 reads CASSGLDNEQFF. The DNA for the CDR3 is TGTGCCAGCAGCGGTTTGGACAATGAGCAGTTCTTC.

The sample holds a few counts of this clonotype. The genes are TRBV6-1 and TRBJ2-3; 9 bases agree with TRBD1. V lost 6 bases, J lost 5 bases, and 6 bases stayed unmatched. The CDR3 loop spans 14 amino acids. The germline V gene encodes CDR1 MNHNS and CDR2 SASEGT. CDR3 sequence reads: CASRPDRGRDTQYF. CDR3 nucleotides: TGTGCCAGCAGACCCGACAGGGGGAGAGATACGCAGTATTTT.

Regarding this clonotype: Mismatch with germline at one junction end may stem from a read error. The V and J genes are TRBV4-2 and TRBJ1-2; D may be TRBD1 (5 bases). This CDR3 spans 15 amino acids. Germline loops: CDR1 LGHNA, CDR2 YNFKEQ. In DNA form, the CDR3 reads TGTGCCAGCAGCCCCTGGGACGGAGCTAACTATGGCCACACCTTC. Its protein is CASSPWDGANYGHTF.

The chain employs TRBV20-1 and TRBJ1-2; 10 positions match TRBD1. This CDR3 spans 18 amino acids. Germline CDR1 reads DFQATT; CDR2 reads SNEGSKA (reference sequence). V was clipped by 1 base and J by 4 bases; unmatched bases: 15. The CDR3 DNA sequence: TGCAGTGCTAGAGTATTCGGGACAGGGGAGTCTTCTAGCTATGGCTACACCTTC. Its translation: CSARVFGTGESSSYGYTF.

This chain uses TRBV30 with TRBJ2-3, with unresolved D. CDR1 GTSNPN and CDR2 SVGIG come from the germline V gene (reference sequence). Trimming left V 0 bases short and J 8 bases short, with 9 bases between. This CDR3 is built from 12 residues. DNA for the CDR3: TGTGCCTGGAGTGTACACGCGGTTACGCAGTATTTT. Translating gives CAWSVHAVTQYF.

This sequence joins TRBV7-9 and TRBJ2-5; TRBD2 matches 7 bases. Germline V lookup: CDR1 SEHNR, CDR2 FQNEAQ (reference sequence). CDR3 length: 15 amino acids. Germline trimming cut 6 bases from V and 1 base from J; bases unmatched to any gene: 8. CDR3 sequence reads: CASSPLAASQETQYF. DNA of the CDR3: TGTGCCAGCAGTCCCCTAGCGGCCAGCCAAGAGACCCAGTACTTC.

The rearrangement joins TRBV20-1 to TRBJ1-1, with D perhaps matching TRBD1 (5 bases). V lost 0 bases and J 0 bases, leaving 8 bases between the germline ends. Per the germline V gene, CDR1 is DFQATT and CDR2 is SNEGSKA (reference sequence). The CDR3 runs 14 residues. CDR3 DNA sequence: TGCAGTGCTAGAGACGGGGCCCTGAACACTGAAGCTTTCTTT. It specifies CSARDGALNTEAFF.

The chain links TRBV2 to TRBJ2-2, with a weak D call TRBD1 (6 bases). V lost 3 bases and J lost 4, with 12 bases in between. Germline CDR1 reads SNHLY; CDR2 reads FYNNEI. The CDR3 runs 15 residues. CDR3 protein: CASSEIRGTTGELFF. The CDR3 DNA reads TGTGCCAGCAGTGAGATTAGGGGGACCACCGGGGAGCTGTTTTTT.